This TCR beta chain emerged from a study of molecular identifiers for immune sequencing clone quantification. Germline assignment: CDR1 MNHEY and CDR2 SMNVEV (reference sequence). This CDR3 spans 16 amino acids. Each CDR3 protein gets one entry after TCRdb re-called the PCR reads with MiXCR. The profile shows about 640,000 distinct CDR3 sequences, 20% of them singletons. For this clonotype: A read error may produce the germline difference seen at one junction end.

The sequence was collected from a human donor in good health. Some libraries in this study had Jurkat cell RNA spiked in. V usage is TRBV27 and J usage is TRBJ2-5; D perhaps matches TRBD1 (5 bases). The sequencing sample was made of naive CD8+ T cells from blood, with Jurkat cell RNA spiked in. As for subset: FACS-sorted CD8+CD4-CCR7+CD45RA+ naive T cells. In DNA, the CDR3 is TGTGCCAGCAGTTTTGTCTCAGGGCCGTACCAAGAGGCCCAGTACTTC. Protein sequence: CASSFVSGPYQEAQYF.